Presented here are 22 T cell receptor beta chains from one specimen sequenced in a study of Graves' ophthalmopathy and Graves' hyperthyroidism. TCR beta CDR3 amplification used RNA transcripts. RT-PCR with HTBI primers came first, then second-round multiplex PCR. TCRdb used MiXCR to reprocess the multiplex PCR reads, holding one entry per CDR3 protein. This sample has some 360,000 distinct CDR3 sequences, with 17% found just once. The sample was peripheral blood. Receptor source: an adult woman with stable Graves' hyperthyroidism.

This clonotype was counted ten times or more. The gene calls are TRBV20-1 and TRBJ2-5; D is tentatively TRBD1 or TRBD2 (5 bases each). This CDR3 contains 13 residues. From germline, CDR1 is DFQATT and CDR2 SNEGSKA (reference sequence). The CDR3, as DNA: TGCAGCTCTAACCGGGGCCTTAAAGAGACCCAGTACTTC. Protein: CSSNRGLKETQYF.

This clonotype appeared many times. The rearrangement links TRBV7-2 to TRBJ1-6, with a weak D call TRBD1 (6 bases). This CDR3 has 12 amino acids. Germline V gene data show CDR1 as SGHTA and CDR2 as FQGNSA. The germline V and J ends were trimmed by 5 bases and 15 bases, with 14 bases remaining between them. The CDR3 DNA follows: TGTGCCAGCAGCCCAGGGGCCGCATTCCTCCACTTT. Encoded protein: CASSPGAAFLHF.

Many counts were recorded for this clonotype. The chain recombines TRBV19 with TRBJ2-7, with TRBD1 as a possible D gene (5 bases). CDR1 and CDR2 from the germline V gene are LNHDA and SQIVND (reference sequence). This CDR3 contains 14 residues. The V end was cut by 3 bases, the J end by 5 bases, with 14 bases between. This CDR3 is CASSISGRADEQYF. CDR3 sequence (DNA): TGTGCCAGTAGTATTTCGGGCAGGGCGGACGAGCAGTACTTC. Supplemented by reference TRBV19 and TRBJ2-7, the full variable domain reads DGGITQSPKYLFRKEGQNVTLSCEQNLNHDAMYWYRQDPGQGLRLIYYSQIVNDFQKGDIAEGYSVSREKKESFPLTVTSAQKNPTAFYLCASSISGRADEQYFGPGTRLTVT.

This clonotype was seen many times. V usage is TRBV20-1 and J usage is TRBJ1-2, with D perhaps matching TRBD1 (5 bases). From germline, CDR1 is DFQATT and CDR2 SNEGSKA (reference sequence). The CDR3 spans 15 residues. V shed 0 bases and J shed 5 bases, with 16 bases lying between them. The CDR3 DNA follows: TGCAGTGCTAGAGATAACCAGGGCCCGGCGTATGGCTACACCTTC. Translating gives CSARDNQGPAYGYTF.

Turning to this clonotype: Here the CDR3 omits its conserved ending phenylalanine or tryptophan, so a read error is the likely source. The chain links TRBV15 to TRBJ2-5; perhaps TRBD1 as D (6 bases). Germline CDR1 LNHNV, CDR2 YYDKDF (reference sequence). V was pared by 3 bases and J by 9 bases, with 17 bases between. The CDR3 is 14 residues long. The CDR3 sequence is CATSSSRRQESQYY. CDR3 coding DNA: TGTGCCACCAGCAGCTCCAGGAGACAGGAGTCCCAGTACTAC.

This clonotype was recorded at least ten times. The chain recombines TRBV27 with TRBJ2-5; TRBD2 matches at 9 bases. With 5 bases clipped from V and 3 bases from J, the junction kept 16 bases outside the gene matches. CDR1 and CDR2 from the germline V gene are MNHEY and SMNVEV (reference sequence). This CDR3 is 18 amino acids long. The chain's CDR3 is CASSLPPSGIRSEETQYF. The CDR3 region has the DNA TGTGCCAGCAGTCTCCCCCCTAGCGGGATCCGGTCGGAAGAGACCCAGTACTTC.

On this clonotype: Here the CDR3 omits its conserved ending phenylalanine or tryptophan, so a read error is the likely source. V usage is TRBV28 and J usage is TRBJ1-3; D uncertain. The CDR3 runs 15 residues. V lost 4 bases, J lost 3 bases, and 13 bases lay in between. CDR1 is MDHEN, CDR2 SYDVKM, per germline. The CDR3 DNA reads TGTGCCAGCAGTTCGGATAGTTCCTTTGGAAACACCATATATTAT. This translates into CASSSDSSFGNTIYY.

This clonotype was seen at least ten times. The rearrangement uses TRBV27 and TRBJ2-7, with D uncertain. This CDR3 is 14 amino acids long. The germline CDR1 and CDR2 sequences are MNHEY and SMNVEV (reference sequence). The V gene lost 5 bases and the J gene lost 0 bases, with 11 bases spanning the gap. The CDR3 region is CASSLGALSYEQYF. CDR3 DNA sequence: TGTGCCAGCAGTCTAGGAGCACTCTCCTACGAGCAGTACTTC.

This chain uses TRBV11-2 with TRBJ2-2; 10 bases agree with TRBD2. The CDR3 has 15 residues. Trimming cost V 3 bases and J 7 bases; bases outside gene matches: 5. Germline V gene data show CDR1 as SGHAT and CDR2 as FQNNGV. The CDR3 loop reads CASSFGLADSGELFF. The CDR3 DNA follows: TGTGCCAGCAGCTTCGGACTAGCGGACAGCGGGGAGCTGTTTTTT.

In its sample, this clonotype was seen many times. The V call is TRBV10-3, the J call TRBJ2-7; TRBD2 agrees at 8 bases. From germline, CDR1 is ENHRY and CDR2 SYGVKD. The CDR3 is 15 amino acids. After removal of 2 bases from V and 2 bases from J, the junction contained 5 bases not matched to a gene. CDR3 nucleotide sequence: TGTGCCATCAGTGAGAGGCAAGCGGGAGCCTACGAGCAGTACTTC. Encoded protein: CAISERQAGAYEQYF.

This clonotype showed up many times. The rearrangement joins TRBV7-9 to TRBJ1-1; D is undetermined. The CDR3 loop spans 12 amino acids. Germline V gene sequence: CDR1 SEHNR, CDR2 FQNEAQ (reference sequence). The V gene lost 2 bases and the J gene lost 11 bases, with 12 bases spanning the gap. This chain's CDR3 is CASSLSPEWAFF. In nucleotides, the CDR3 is TGTGCCAGCAGCTTATCACCCGAGTGGGCTTTCTTT.

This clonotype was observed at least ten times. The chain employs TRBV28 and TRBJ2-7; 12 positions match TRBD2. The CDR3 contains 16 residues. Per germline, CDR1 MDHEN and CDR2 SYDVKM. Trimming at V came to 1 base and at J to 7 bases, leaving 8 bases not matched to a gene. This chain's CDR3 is CASSLFRLAGAREQYF. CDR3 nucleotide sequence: TGTGCCAGCAGTTTATTCCGACTAGCGGGAGCTCGGGAGCAGTACTTC.

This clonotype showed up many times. The CDR3 DNA sequence: TGTGCCAGCACCCGGGACAGAGTAGCGGGAGGGGGCCACGAGCAGTACTTC. Its protein product is CASTRDRVAGGGHEQYF. The V call is TRBV6-4, the J call TRBJ2-7, with 11 bases lining up with TRBD2. V shed 7 bases and J 5 bases; nucleotides not matched to a gene: 16. In germline, CDR1 is MRHNA, CDR2 SNTAGT. CDR3 length: 17 amino acids.

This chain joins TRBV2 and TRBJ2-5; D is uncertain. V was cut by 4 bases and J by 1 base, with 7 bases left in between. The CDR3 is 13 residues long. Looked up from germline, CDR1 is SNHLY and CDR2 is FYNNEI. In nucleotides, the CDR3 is TGTGCCAGCAGTGCTCCGGCCCAAGAGACCCAGTACTTC. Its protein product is CASSAPAQETQYF.

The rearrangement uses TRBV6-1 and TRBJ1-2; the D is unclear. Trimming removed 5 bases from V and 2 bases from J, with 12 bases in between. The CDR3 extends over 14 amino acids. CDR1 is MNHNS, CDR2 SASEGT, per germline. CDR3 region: CASSPLGGNYGYTF. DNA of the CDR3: TGTGCCAGCAGTCCCCTCGGTGGAAACTATGGCTACACCTTC.

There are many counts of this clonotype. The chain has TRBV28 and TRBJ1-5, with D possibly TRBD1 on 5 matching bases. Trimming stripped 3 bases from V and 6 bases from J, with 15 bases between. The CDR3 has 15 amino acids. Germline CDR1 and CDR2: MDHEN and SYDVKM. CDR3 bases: TGTGCCAGCAGTTTGCCAGGGAGGTTCGTTCAGCCCCAGCATTTT. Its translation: CASSLPGRFVQPQHF.

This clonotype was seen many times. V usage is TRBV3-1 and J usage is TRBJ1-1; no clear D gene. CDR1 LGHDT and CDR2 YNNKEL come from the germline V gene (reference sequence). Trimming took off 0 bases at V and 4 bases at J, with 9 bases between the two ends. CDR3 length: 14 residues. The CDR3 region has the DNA TGTGCCAGCAGCCAAGATTCGGTGACCACTGAAGCTTTCTTT. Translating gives CASSQDSVTTEAFF.

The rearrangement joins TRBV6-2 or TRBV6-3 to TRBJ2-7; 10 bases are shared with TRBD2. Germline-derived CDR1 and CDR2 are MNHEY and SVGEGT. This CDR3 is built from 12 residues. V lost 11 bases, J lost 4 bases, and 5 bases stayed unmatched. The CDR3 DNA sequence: TGTGCCTGGACTAGCGGACTGTACGAGCAGTACTTC. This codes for CAWTSGLYEQYF.

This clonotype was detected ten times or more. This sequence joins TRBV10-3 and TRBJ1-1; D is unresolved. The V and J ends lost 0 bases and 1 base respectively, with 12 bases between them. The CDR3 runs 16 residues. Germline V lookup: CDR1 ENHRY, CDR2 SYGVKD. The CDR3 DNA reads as TGTGCCATCAGTGAGTCGATATTGGGCAGGAACACTGAAGCTTTCTTT. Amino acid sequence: CAISESILGRNTEAFF.

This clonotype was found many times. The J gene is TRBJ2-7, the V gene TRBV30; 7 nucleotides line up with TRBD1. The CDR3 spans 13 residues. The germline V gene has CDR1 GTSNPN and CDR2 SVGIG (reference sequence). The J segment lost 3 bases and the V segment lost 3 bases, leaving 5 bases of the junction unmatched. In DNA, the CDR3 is TGTGCCTGGAGGAGACAGGGACGCTACGAGCAGTACTTC. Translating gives CAWRRQGRYEQYF.

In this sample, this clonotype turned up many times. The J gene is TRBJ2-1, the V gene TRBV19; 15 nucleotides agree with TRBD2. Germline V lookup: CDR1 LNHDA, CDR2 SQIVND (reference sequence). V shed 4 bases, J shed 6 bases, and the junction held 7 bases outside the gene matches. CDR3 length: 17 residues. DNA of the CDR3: TGTGCCAGTAGTAGCTGGACTAGCGGGAGGGGTAGCAATGAGCAGTTCTTC. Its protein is CASSSWTSGRGSNEQFF.

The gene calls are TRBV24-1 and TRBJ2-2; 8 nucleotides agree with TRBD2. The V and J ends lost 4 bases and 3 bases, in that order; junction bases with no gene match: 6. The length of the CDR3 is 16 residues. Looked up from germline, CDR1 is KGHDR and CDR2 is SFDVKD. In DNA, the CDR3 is TGTGCCACCAGTGACCCTACTAGCGGAGACACCGGGGAGCTGTTTTTT. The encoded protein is CATSDPTSGDTGELFF.